Following are 13 T cell receptor beta chains from one sample sequenced in a study of CD8+CD57+ T cells in acquired aplastic anemia (dated 2018 in TCRdb). Instrument used: Illumina HiSeq 2000. Genomic DNA was used as template for profiling of TCR beta VDJ combinations and CDR3 sequences. Clones were called with MiXCR by TCRdb after fastp trimmed the public reads at Q25, and only in-frame beta chains were retained. Each CDR3 protein gets just one entry, which takes the most common genes and DNA from the rows behind it. The sample includes hundreds of thousands of distinct CDR3 sequences, with 65% to 80% observed a single time. The ten largest clones take up 4% of the sample. Sequenced material: sorted CD4+, CD8+, or CD8+CD57+ T cells (not recorded which) from PBMCs. The receptors shown here come from a human donor in good health, serving as a control.

Notes on this clonotype: Its ends do not fully match the called genes, so a read error is possible. V is TRBV7-8 and J is TRBJ1-1; D remains ambiguous. This CDR3 contains 15 residues. Germline V CDR1 and CDR2: SGHVS, FQNEAQ. Here the CDR3 DNA reads TGCGCCAGCAGCGCTCCTAGCGCTACGAACGCCCAAGAGTTCTTT. Its protein product is CASSAPSATNAQEFF.

The chain employs TRBV9 and TRBJ2-7, with D possibly called TRBD1 or TRBD2 (6 bases each). V lost 3 bases and J 3 bases, leaving 19 bases between the germline ends. CDR1 and CDR2 (germline): SGDLS, YYNGEE. CDR3 length: 16 residues. This chain's CDR3 is CASSDQRWGASYEQYF. CDR3 in DNA: TGTGCCAGCAGCGACCAGCGATGGGGGGCGAGCTACGAGCAGTACTTC.

About this clonotype: Sequence at one end of the junction differs from germline and may be a read error. The chain combines TRBV20-1 with TRBJ1-1; D may be TRBD1 (5 bases). This CDR3 region has 14 residues. The germline CDR1 and CDR2 sequences are DFQATT and SNEGSKA (reference sequence). This chain's CDR3 is CSASRAGLDAEAFF. The CDR3 nucleotides read TGCAGCGCTAGTCGAGCAGGGCTGGATGCTGAAGCTTTCTTT.

About this clonotype itself: An end of the junction differs from the germline gene, which may be a read error. The V call is TRBV5-1, the J call TRBJ2-3; D perhaps matches TRBD2 (5 bases). There are 12 residues in the CDR3. Germline CDR1 reads SGHRS; CDR2 reads YFSETQ. CDR3 coding DNA: TGCGCCAGCAGCTTGGGGGGAGATACGCAGTGTTTT. Amino acids: CASSLGGDTQCF.

As to this clonotype: At one boundary the junction diverges from the germline segment, which might be a read error. V usage is TRBV9 and J usage is TRBJ2-7; TRBD2 agrees at 9 bases. The CDR3 extends over 17 amino acids. CDR1 and CDR2 from the germline V gene are SGDLS and YYNGEE. CDR3 sequence (DNA): TGTGCCAGCAGGGTAGCCCTCACAGGAGGACTAGCGAACGAGCAGTACTTC. It yields the protein CASRVALTGGLANEQYF.

V is TRBV20-1 and J is TRBJ2-1; TRBD1 is a possible D gene (5 bases). Germline CDR1 DFQATT, CDR2 SNEGSKA (reference sequence). The CDR3 consists of 12 residues. CDR3 nucleotides: TGCAGCGTTGATAAAGGGGAATTAGAGCAGTTCTTC. Its translation is CSVDKGELEQFF.

The chain uses TRBV7-6 and TRBJ2-2; unclear D gene. V shed 6 bases and J shed 1 base, with 6 bases lying between them. The CDR3 loop spans 13 amino acids. From germline, CDR1 is SGHVS and CDR2 FNYEAQ. The CDR3 nucleotides read TGTGCCAGCAGGCTCAAGAACACCGGGGAGCTGTTTTTT. Translated, it gives CASRLKNTGELFF.

Ten or more counts support this clonotype. Here the CDR3 DNA reads TGCAGTGCTAGACACAGCCCGCAAGAGACCCAGTACTTC. Its translation is CSARHSPQETQYF. The rearrangement joins TRBV20-1 to TRBJ2-5; the D is unclear. V lost 2 bases to trimming and J lost 2 bases, with 9 bases between them. Looked up from germline, CDR1 is DFQATT and CDR2 is SNEGSKA (reference sequence). This CDR3 region has 13 residues.

This clonotype was seen many times. J is TRBJ1-4 and V is TRBV20-1; 7 bases are shared with TRBD1. The V gene's germline CDR1 is DFQATT and CDR2 SNEGSKA (reference sequence). Germline trimming cut 1 base from V and 7 bases from J; bases unmatched to any gene: 12. The length of the CDR3 is 16 residues. CDR3 sequence reads: CSARVLGKGAAEKLFF. The CDR3 DNA sequence: TGCAGTGCTAGAGTACTAGGCAAGGGGGCGGCTGAAAAACTGTTTTTT.

This chain uses TRBV10-3 with TRBJ2-4; TRBD1 is a possible D gene (5 bases). The CDR3 runs 14 residues. V gave up 10 bases and J gave up 7 bases, with 20 bases separating them. Germline lookup yields CDR1 ENHRY and CDR2 SYGVKD. CDR3 DNA sequence: TGTGCCAACAGACAGTCGCAAGTTATCAACATTCAGTACTTC. Translated: CANRQSQVINIQYF.

The V and J genes are TRBV5-1 and TRBJ1-2; tentatively, D is TRBD1 (6 bases). The germline V gene has CDR1 SGHRS and CDR2 YFSETQ. The CDR3 length is 18 residues. V lost 4 bases to trimming and J lost 3 bases, with 25 bases between them. CDR3 nucleotides: TGCGCCAGCAGCCGAACAGGGTATGGTGATGGATTTCACTATGGCTACACCTTC. Protein product: CASSRTGYGDGFHYGYTF.

About this clonotype itself: One end of the junction varies from germline; a read error may be responsible. This chain connects TRBV29-1 to TRBJ2-1; possible D gene TRBD1, 6 bases. This CDR3 is built from 11 residues. CDR1 is SQVTM, CDR2 ANQGSEA, per germline. Here the CDR3 DNA reads TGCAGCGTAGGGACATCAAATGATCAGTTCTTC. Translation: CSVGTSNDQFF.

The rearrangement links TRBV15 to TRBJ2-7, with unresolved D. Trimming stripped 1 base from V and 2 bases from J, with 6 bases between. Germline CDR1 and CDR2: LNHNV and YYDKDF (reference sequence). This CDR3 region has 13 residues. As DNA, the CDR3 is TGTGCCACCAGCAGAGGCACGACCTACGAGCAGTACTTC. Translation: CATSRGTTYEQYF. Complete variable domain (other parts from reference TRBV15 and TRBJ2-7): DAMVIQNPRYQVTQFGKPVTLSCSQTLNHNVMYWYQQKSSQAPKLLFHYYDKDFNNEADTPDNFQSRRPNTSFCFLDIRSPGLGDTAMYLCATSRGTTYEQYFGPGTRLTVT.